This T cell receptor (beta chain) was captured by sequencing in a study of CD8+ T cells in alopecia areata. CDR1 is GTSNPN, CDR2 SVGIG, per germline (reference sequence). This CDR3 has 13 amino acids. Trimming left V 5 bases short and J 0 bases short, with 8 bases between. Sequencing relied on a cDNA template that was reverse transcribed from extracted RNA. Some clones are missing from TCRdb's copy, which holds only in-frame ones; the method was immunoSEQ multiplex PCR. The sample shows about 210,000 clones, 40% to 45% of them seen only once. The treatment denotes: oral pan-JAK inhibitor, 5-10 mg twice daily.

This specimen was CD4+ T cells sorted from blood, taken at approximately week 36, from a patient treated with tofacitinib. This clonotype was obtained from a human donor with alopecia areata. This sequence joins TRBV30 and TRBJ1-3; D gene unclear. The CDR3 protein is CAWRHLSGNTIYF. The CDR3 region has the DNA TGTGCCTGGCGACACCTCTCTGGAAACACCATATATTTT.